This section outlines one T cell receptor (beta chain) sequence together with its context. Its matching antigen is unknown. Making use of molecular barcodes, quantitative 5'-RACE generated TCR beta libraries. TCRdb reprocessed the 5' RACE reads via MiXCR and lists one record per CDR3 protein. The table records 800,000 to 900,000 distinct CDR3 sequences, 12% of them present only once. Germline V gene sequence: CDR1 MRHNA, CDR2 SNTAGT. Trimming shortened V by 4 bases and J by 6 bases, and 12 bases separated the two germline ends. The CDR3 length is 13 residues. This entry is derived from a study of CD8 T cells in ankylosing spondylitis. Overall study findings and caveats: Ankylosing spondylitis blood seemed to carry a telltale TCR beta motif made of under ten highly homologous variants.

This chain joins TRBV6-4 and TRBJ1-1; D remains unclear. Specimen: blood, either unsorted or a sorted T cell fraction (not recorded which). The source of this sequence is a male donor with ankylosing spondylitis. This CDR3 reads CASSGQLGSEAFF. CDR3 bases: TGTGCCAGCAGTGGTCAACTAGGCTCTGAAGCTTTCTTT.